Each of the 32 T cell receptor beta chains below was sequenced from the same sample in a study of radiotherapy plus CTLA-4 blockade in lung cancer (dated by TCRdb to the late 2010s). The library was prepared using the immunoSEQ multiplex PCR assay. The clones in this table, taken by TCRdb from immuneACCESS, are in-frame only. Not every clone is retained; where verified, under half of the shortfall comes from an unresolved V gene, and the cause of the rest is unknown. This sample gives 60,000 to 70,000 clones in total; roughly 85% of them show up just once. Of the sample, approximately 9.3% is held by the ten largest clones. Specimen: peripheral blood, collected from a patient treated with radiotherapy plus ipilimumab. These receptors were obtained from a human donor with non-small cell lung cancer who had a complete response to radiotherapy plus ipilimumab.

The chain has TRBV6-5 and TRBJ2-2, with D possibly TRBD2 on 6 matching bases. The germline V gene has CDR1 MNHEY and CDR2 SVGAGI. V lost 1 base, J lost 7 bases, and 16 bases lay in between. This CDR3 has 16 residues. The CDR3 nucleotides read TGTGCCAGCAGTTACTTGGGGGACTTAGTGGTCGGGGAGCTGTTTTTT. Amino acids: CASSYLGDLVVGELFF.

V and J are TRBV30 and TRBJ1-2; no reliable D call. The V end lost 0 bases, the J end lost 3 bases, and 5 bases lay between the germline ends. The germline gives CDR1 GTSNPN, CDR2 SVGIG (reference sequence). The length of the CDR3 is 12 residues. The CDR3 reads CAWSVRDYGYTF. CDR3 DNA sequence: TGTGCCTGGAGTGTGCGGGACTATGGCTACACCTTC.

A single count supports this clone. The J gene is TRBJ1-1, the V gene TRBV5-1, with D maybe TRBD1 (5 bases). This CDR3 has 14 residues. Germline-derived CDR1 and CDR2 are SGHRS and YFSETQ. Trimming took off 4 bases at V and 6 bases at J, with 16 bases between the two ends. CDR3 sequence reads: CASSNQGVRAEAFF. CDR3 sequence (DNA): TGCGCCAGCAGCAACCAGGGAGTAAGAGCTGAAGCTTTCTTT.

V usage is TRBV12-5 and J usage is TRBJ2-3, with D perhaps TRBD1 or TRBD2 (5 bases each). V was trimmed by 6 bases and J by 5 bases, leaving 12 bases between them. Germline V gene lookup returns CDR1 LGHNT and CDR2 FRNRAP. The CDR3 is 13 residues long. In nucleotides, the CDR3 is TGTGCTAGTGGACTGGGGGTGGGAGATACGCAGTATTTT. Its protein is CASGLGVGDTQYF.

The J gene is TRBJ1-5, the V gene TRBV30, with no clear D. The CDR3 is 12 amino acids. Germline V gene lookup returns CDR1 GTSNPN and CDR2 SVGIG (reference sequence). V lost 0 bases, J lost 4 bases, and 4 bases lay in between. The DNA for the CDR3 is TGTGCCTGGAGTGTCCCTAATCAGCCCCAGCATTTT. It is translated as CAWSVPNQPQHF.

The chain joins TRBV28 to TRBJ1-3; TRBD1 agrees at 9 bases. Trimming took 4 bases from V and 1 from J; bases not matched to a gene: 5. Looked up from germline, CDR1 is MDHEN and CDR2 is SYDVKM. CDR3 length equals 16 residues. The CDR3 bases are TGTGCCAGCAGTTCCCCGGGACAGGGATCTGGAAACACCATATATTTT. Its protein is CASSSPGQGSGNTIYF.

J is TRBJ1-2 and V is TRBV6-1; 9 positions agree with TRBD1. CDR3 size: 13 residues. CDR1 and CDR2 (germline): MNHNS, SASEGT. J lost 4 bases, V lost 6 bases, and 3 bases had no gene match. Here the CDR3 DNA reads TGTGCCAGCAGGGTGACAGGGGGCTATGGCTACACCTTC. It codes for CASRVTGGYGYTF.

The chain links TRBV2 to TRBJ2-2; 10 positions agree with TRBD1. Germline V lookup: CDR1 SNHLY, CDR2 FYNNEI. CDR3 length: 14 residues. The V segment lost 5 bases and the J segment 6 bases; nucleotides outside the gene matches: 3. Written as DNA, the CDR3 is TGTGCCAGCAGTTACGACAGGGGGCCCGGGGAGCTGTTTTTT. Its protein product is CASSYDRGPGELFF.

This rearrangement joins TRBV18 to TRBJ2-7; D perhaps matches TRBD1 (5 bases). The germline CDR1 and CDR2 sequences are KGHSH and LQKENI. The CDR3 extends over 12 amino acids. Trimming pared 4 bases from V and 7 bases from J, leaving 11 bases between. This CDR3 is CASSLQPGEQYV. The CDR3 DNA reads as TGTGCCAGCTCACTCCAGCCAGGGGAGCAGTACGTC.

The chain couples TRBV5-1 to TRBJ2-1; 11 nucleotides match TRBD1. Germline assignment: CDR1 SGHRS and CDR2 YFSETQ. J lost 7 bases, V lost 0 bases, and 6 bases had no gene match. This CDR3 is built from 16 residues. CDR3 in amino acids: CASSLGGTGGENEQFF. The CDR3 coding sequence is TGCGCCAGCAGCTTGGGAGGGACAGGGGGAGAGAATGAGCAGTTCTTC.

A single count supports this clone. This rearrangement joins TRBV10-3 to TRBJ2-3, with D tentatively TRBD1 or TRBD2 (5 bases each). The CDR3 is made up of 13 amino acids. Germline-derived CDR1 and CDR2 are ENHRY and SYGVKD. V lost 9 bases and J lost 2, with 12 bases in between. The CDR3 region is CAIGTADTDTQYF. CDR3 nucleotide sequence: TGTGCCATTGGGACGGCCGACACAGATACGCAGTATTTT.

V gene TRBV7-9 combines with J gene TRBJ2-7, with D possibly being TRBD1 or TRBD2 (5 bases each). Per germline, CDR1 SEHNR and CDR2 FQNEAQ (reference sequence). The CDR3 has 12 residues. The ends were cut back, 5 bases at V and 6 bases at J, with 11 bases in the middle. The CDR3 coding sequence is TGTGCCAGCAGCCTCCGGGGCCGCGAGCAGTACTTC. Translating it yields CASSLRGREQYF. The whole variable domain, filled in from reference TRBV7-9 and TRBJ2-7, reads DTGVSQNPRHKITKRGQNVTFRCDPISEHNRLYWYRQTLGQGPEFLTYFQNEAQLEKSRLLSDRFSAERPKGSFSTLEIQRTEQGDSAMYLCASSLRGREQYFGPGTRLTVT.

In DNA, the CDR3 is TGCAGTGCTAGCCTGGACTATGGCTACACCTTC. It codes for CSASLDYGYTF. V is TRBV20-1 and J is TRBJ1-2; D is unresolved. The V and J ends lost 3 bases and 3 bases respectively, with 5 bases between them. The CDR3 is 11 amino acids. Germline V gene sequence: CDR1 DFQATT, CDR2 SNEGSKA (reference sequence).

The chain recombines TRBV18 with TRBJ2-7; no clear D gene. The germline V gene encodes CDR1 KGHSH and CDR2 LQKENI. The CDR3 extends over 17 amino acids. V was cut by 2 bases and J by 0 bases, with 17 bases left in between. Here the CDR3 DNA reads TGTGCCAGCTCACCAAAGGGCCCAACCTCGGGCTCCTACGAGCAGTACGTC. Its protein product is CASSPKGPTSGSYEQYV.

The rearrangement joins TRBV7-9 to TRBJ1-2; 9 bases fit TRBD1. There are 17 residues in the CDR3. CDR1 is SEHNR and CDR2 is FQNEAQ in the germline V gene (reference sequence). V dropped 2 bases and J dropped 8; count of bases not matched to a gene: 15. The CDR3 is CASSLMLGRDRVKGYTF. The CDR3 DNA follows: TGTGCCAGCAGCTTAATGTTAGGTAGGGACAGGGTGAAGGGCTACACCTTC. Combining the CDR3 with reference TRBV7-9 and TRBJ1-2 gives the whole variable domain DTGVSQNPRHKITKRGQNVTFRCDPISEHNRLYWYRQTLGQGPEFLTYFQNEAQLEKSRLLSDRFSAERPKGSFSTLEIQRTEQGDSAMYLCASSLMLGRDRVKGYTFGSGTRLTVV.

The rearrangement joins TRBV6-5 to TRBJ1-6; D is uncertain. With 6 bases removed from V and 11 bases from J, the gap between germline ends came to 17 bases. Germline CDR1 and CDR2: MNHEY and SVGAGI. The CDR3 is 14 residues long. CDR3 nucleotides: TGTGCCAGCAGCCTCCAAAGTTTGTCACCACCCCTCCACTTT. Its translation is CASSLQSLSPPLHF.

As to this clone: The junction shows a germline mismatch at one end, possibly a read error. The V and J genes are TRBV7-7 and TRBJ2-5; D uncertain. The CDR3 has 12 residues. Germline V CDR1 and CDR2: SSHAT, FNYEAQ (reference sequence). The CDR3 here is CASKDIQETQYF. The CDR3 bases are TGTGCTAGCAAAGACATCCAAGAGACCCAGTACTTC.

This chain joins TRBV9 and TRBJ2-3; no clear D gene. Germline V gene data show CDR1 as SGDLS and CDR2 as YYNGEE. The V and J ends lost 3 bases and 1 base respectively, with 3 bases between them. The CDR3 contains 12 residues. The CDR3 here is CASSARTDTQYF. The CDR3 DNA follows: TGTGCCAGCAGCGCCCGCACAGATACGCAGTATTTT.

The chain couples TRBV27 to TRBJ1-3; 8 bases are a match to TRBD1. This CDR3 is built from 16 residues. V gave up 5 bases and J gave up 6 bases; unmatched junction bases: 12. Germline CDR1 and CDR2: MNHEY and SMNVEV (reference sequence). This chain's CDR3 is CASSPNTGGLKNTIYF. The DNA of the CDR3 is TGTGCCAGCAGTCCAAATACAGGGGGGCTAAAAAACACCATATATTTT.

The genes are TRBV5-4 and TRBJ2-7, with 9 nucleotides matching TRBD1. CDR3 length: 15 amino acids. From germline, CDR1 is SGHNT and CDR2 YYREEE (reference sequence). V shed 4 bases and J 2 bases; nucleotides not matched to a gene: 7. CDR3 amino acids: CASSPGGTGTYEQYF. DNA for the CDR3: TGTGCCAGCAGCCCAGGGGGGACAGGGACCTACGAGCAGTACTTC.

The chain couples TRBV4-1 to TRBJ1-1; D call uncertain. Per germline, CDR1 MGHRA and CDR2 YSYEKL. The CDR3 covers 15 residues. V lost 0 bases to trimming and J lost 3 bases, with 11 bases between them. CDR3 amino acids: CASSQDSGWDTEAFF. CDR3 DNA sequence: TGCGCCAGCAGCCAAGATTCGGGGTGGGACACTGAAGCTTTCTTT.

In its sample, this clone was seen a few times. This rearrangement joins TRBV6-4 to TRBJ1-3; D not certain. The CDR3 spans 15 residues. Germline values: CDR1 MRHNA, CDR2 SNTAGT. Trimming removed 4 bases at V and 8 bases at J, with 18 bases between. CDR3: CASSVIPQQGYTIYF. In DNA, the CDR3 is TGTGCCAGCAGTGTCATTCCGCAGCAAGGGTACACCATATATTTT.

The gene calls are TRBV4-1 and TRBJ2-5; D gene unclear. This CDR3 is 16 amino acids long. Germline lookup yields CDR1 MGHRA and CDR2 YSYEKL. The ends were cut back, 1 base at V and 7 bases at J, with 19 bases in the middle. The CDR3 is CASSQVLLGQDGTQYF. The CDR3 DNA follows: TGCGCCAGCAGCCAAGTTTTGTTGGGTCAGGACGGGACCCAGTACTTC.

This clone appeared once. The chain employs TRBV7-6 and TRBJ1-2; D not certain. CDR1 SGHVS and CDR2 FNYEAQ come from the germline V gene. The CDR3 is made up of 14 amino acids. The V end was cut by 7 bases, the J end by 8 bases, with 20 bases between. The CDR3 sequence: CASNSETEKKGYTF. CDR3 DNA sequence: TGTGCCAGCAATAGCGAAACCGAAAAGAAGGGCTACACCTTC.

V and J are TRBV9 and TRBJ2-2; possible D gene TRBD1, 6 bases. V was pared by 0 bases and J by 7 bases, with 13 bases between. Germline CDR1 SGDLS, CDR2 YYNGEE. The CDR3 contains 15 residues. The CDR3 spells CASSVVWGQGGELFF. CDR3 coding DNA: TGTGCCAGCAGCGTAGTTTGGGGGCAGGGCGGGGAGCTGTTTTTT.

The V gene is TRBV11-2, the J gene TRBJ1-2; D remains ambiguous. Trimming removed 5 bases at V and 2 bases at J, with 9 bases between. This CDR3 is 13 amino acids long. From germline, CDR1 is SGHAT and CDR2 FQNNGV. CDR3 in amino acids: CASSPSENYGYTF. CDR3 nucleotide sequence: TGTGCCAGCAGCCCGTCTGAGAACTATGGCTACACCTTC.

Note on this clone: Other DNA sequences in this specimen translate into the identical CDR3. The chain joins TRBV6-5 to TRBJ1-1; 7 bases fit TRBD1. Germline loops: CDR1 MNHEY, CDR2 SVGAGI. V dropped 7 bases and J dropped 4; count of bases not matched to a gene: 6. The CDR3 sequence is 13 residues long. As DNA, the CDR3 is TGTGCCAGCACCCGAGGGGGCAGCACTGAAGCTTTCTTT. The encoded protein is CASTRGGSTEAFF.

This chain uses TRBV21-1 with TRBJ2-7; no DNA check was done on the table's D call, TRBD2. TRBV21-1 is flagged as a pseudogene. The CDR3 loop spans 13 amino acids. The CDR3 protein is CAGFRGTNHEQYV. For the CDR3, the DNA is TGTGCCGGGTTTCGAGGGACTAACCACGAGCAGTACGTC.

This chain uses TRBV5-1 with TRBJ1-2, with 8 bases identical to TRBD1. The CDR3 contains 14 residues. Per germline, CDR1 SGHRS and CDR2 YFSETQ. With 4 bases clipped from V and 3 bases from J, the junction kept 5 bases outside the gene matches. The CDR3 sequence is CASSTRTGHYGYTF. CDR3 DNA: TGCGCCAGCAGCACCCGGACAGGGCACTATGGCTACACCTTC. Complete variable domain (other parts from reference TRBV5-1 and TRBJ1-2): KAGVTQTPRYLIKTRGQQVTLSCSPISGHRSVSWYQQTPGQGLQFLFEYFSETQRNKGNFPGRFSGRQFSNSRSEMNVSTLELGDSALYLCASSTRTGHYGYTFGSGTRLTVV.

The genes are TRBV27 and TRBJ2-1; D is ambiguous. Germline V gene lookup returns CDR1 MNHEY and CDR2 SMNVEV (reference sequence). This CDR3 is 18 amino acids long. V lost 2 bases to trimming and J lost 5 bases, with 22 bases between them. CDR3 sequence: CASSLIPYSGTSNNEQFF. The CDR3 region has the DNA TGTGCCAGCAGTTTAATTCCATACTCCGGAACCTCGAACAATGAGCAGTTCTTC.

The chain recombines TRBV18 with TRBJ1-5, with D possibly matching TRBD1 (5 bases). There are 13 residues in the CDR3. Trimming removed 3 bases at V and 4 bases at J, with 7 bases between. The germline CDR1 and CDR2 sequences are KGHSH and LQKENI. CDR3 sequence reads: CASSPAGNQPQHF. DNA of the CDR3: TGTGCCAGCTCACCCGCAGGGAATCAGCCCCAGCATTTT.

This clone is a singleton in its sample. The chain employs TRBV6-1 and TRBJ1-5, with D unclear. Trimming pared 0 bases from V and 3 bases from J, leaving 12 bases between. Germline V gene data show CDR1 as MNHNS and CDR2 as SASEGT. The CDR3 spans 16 residues. DNA for the CDR3: TGTGCCAGCAGTGAAGCGCTCCAGAGGAACAATCAGCCCCAGCATTTT. Its protein product is CASSEALQRNNQPQHF.